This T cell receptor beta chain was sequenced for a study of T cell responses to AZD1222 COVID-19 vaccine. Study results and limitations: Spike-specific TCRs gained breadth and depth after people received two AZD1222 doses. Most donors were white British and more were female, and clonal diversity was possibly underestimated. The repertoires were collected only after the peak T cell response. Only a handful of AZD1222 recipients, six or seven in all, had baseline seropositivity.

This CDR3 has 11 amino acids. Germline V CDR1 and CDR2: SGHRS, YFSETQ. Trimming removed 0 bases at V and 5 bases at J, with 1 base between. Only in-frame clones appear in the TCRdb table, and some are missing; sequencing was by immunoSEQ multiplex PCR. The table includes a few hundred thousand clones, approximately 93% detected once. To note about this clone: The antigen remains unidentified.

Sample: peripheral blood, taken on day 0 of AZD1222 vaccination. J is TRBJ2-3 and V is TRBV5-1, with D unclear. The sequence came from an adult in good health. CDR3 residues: CASSLEDTQYF. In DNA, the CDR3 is TGCGCCAGCAGCTTGGAAGATACGCAGTATTTT. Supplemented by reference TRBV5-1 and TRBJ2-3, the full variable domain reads KAGVTQTPRYLIKTRGQQVTLSCSPISGHRSVSWYQQTPGQGLQFLFEYFSETQRNKGNFPGRFSGRQFSNSRSEMNVSTLELGDSALYLCASSLEDTQYFGPGTRLTVL.